These 29 T cell receptor beta chains came from one sample sequenced in a study of blood T cell repertoires in COVID-19. Assay: immunoSEQ multiplex PCR; the TCRdb copy retains only in-frame clones and omits some. The data contain about 200,000 clones, less than 85% of them singletons. Source material: peripheral blood. Every receptor here comes from a man aged 45-65 years who had recovered from COVID-19.

CDR3 DNA sequence: TGTGCCAGCTCACCTCCGATCGGACAGGGTTCCTACGAGCAGTACTTC. Protein product: CASSPPIGQGSYEQYF. The genes are TRBV18 and TRBJ2-7; 8 positions agree with TRBD1. The CDR3 sequence is 16 residues long. J gave up 1 base and V 3 bases, and 8 bases lay outside the gene matches. CDR1 is KGHSH, CDR2 LQKENI, per germline. Supplemented by reference TRBV18 and TRBJ2-7, the full variable domain reads NAGVMQNPRHLVRRRGQEARLRCSPMKGHSHVYWYRQLPEEGLKFMVYLQKENIIDESGMPKERFSAEFPKEGPSILRIQQVVRGDSAAYFCASSPPIGQGSYEQYFGPGTRLTVT.

The chain couples TRBV3-1 (or the pseudogene TRBV3-2) to TRBJ1-2; TRBD1 aligns across 9 bases. CDR3 length: 14 residues. V was clipped by 4 bases and J by 8 bases; unmatched bases: 8. Germline V gene lookup returns CDR1 LGHDT and CDR2 YNNKEL (reference sequence). The CDR3 sequence: CASSLSDRGGGYTF. CDR3 DNA sequence: TGTGCCAGCAGCCTTTCGGACAGGGGAGGCGGCTACACCTTC.

The table lists this clone with a count of one. The J gene is TRBJ1-1, the V gene TRBV24-1; possible D gene TRBD1, 6 bases. Germline V gene sequence: CDR1 KGHDR, CDR2 SFDVKD. This CDR3 contains 11 residues. V lost 7 bases to trimming and J lost 4 bases, with 6 bases between them. CDR3 region: CATRQGTEAFF. The CDR3 DNA is TGTGCCACCAGACAGGGCACTGAAGCTTTCTTT.

The chain is built from TRBV6-6 and TRBJ2-1; D perhaps matches TRBD2 (6 bases). Trimming left V 5 bases short and J 0 bases short, with 14 bases between. The germline CDR1 and CDR2 sequences are MNHNY and SVGAGI (reference sequence). This CDR3 spans 16 amino acids. The CDR3 DNA sequence: TGTGCCAGCAGTACGCCTAGCGCTCGCTCCTACAATGAGCAGTTCTTC. The encoded protein is CASSTPSARSYNEQFF.

V and J are TRBV27 and TRBJ2-7; perhaps TRBD2 as D (6 bases). The ends were cut back, 4 bases at V and 1 base at J, with 20 bases in the middle. Looked up from germline, CDR1 is MNHEY and CDR2 is SMNVEV (reference sequence). This CDR3 contains 17 residues. The CDR3 DNA sequence: TGTGCCAGCAGTTCTAACCCATGGACGGGACTTTCCTACGAGCAGTACTTC. Its translation: CASSSNPWTGLSYEQYF.

The V and J genes are TRBV19 and TRBJ2-3; 8 bases match TRBD1. The CDR3 loop spans 14 amino acids. Looked up from germline, CDR1 is LNHDA and CDR2 is SQIVND (reference sequence). Germline trimming cut 7 bases from V and 4 bases from J; bases unmatched to any gene: 7. The DNA of the CDR3 is TGTGCCAGTACCTTAGACAGGGGCGCAGATACGCAGTATTTT. Amino acid sequence: CASTLDRGADTQYF.

The chain links TRBV29-1 to TRBJ1-4, with TRBD1 matching 7 bases. CDR3 length: 13 residues. Unmatched junction bases numbered 7, after V lost 4 bases and J lost 8 bases. Germline CDR1 SQVTM, CDR2 ANQGSEA. The chain's CDR3 is CSVAAGGEEKLFF. CDR3 coding DNA: TGCAGCGTTGCCGCAGGGGGAGAGGAAAAACTGTTTTTT.

The V gene is TRBV3-1 (or the pseudogene TRBV3-2), the J gene TRBJ1-4, with a possible D match to TRBD1 (6 bases). The V gene lost 8 bases and the J gene lost 7 bases, with 14 bases spanning the gap. The CDR3 consists of 13 residues. CDR1 is LGHDT and CDR2 is YNNKEL in the germline V gene (reference sequence). This chain's CDR3 is CASRNRGGEKLFF. In nucleotides, the CDR3 is TGTGCCAGCCGGAATAGGGGGGGTGAAAAACTGTTTTTT.

This clone was found a few times. This sequence joins TRBV4-2 and TRBJ2-7; D may be TRBD2 (8 bases). The CDR3 has 15 amino acids. Trimming stripped 3 bases from V and 7 bases from J, with 19 bases between. CDR1 and CDR2 (germline): LGHNA, YNFKEQ. The CDR3 sequence is CASSQENRGLEEQYF. The CDR3 nucleotides read TGTGCCAGCAGCCAGGAAAACAGGGGACTAGAAGAGCAGTACTTC.

CDR3 loop: CASRQDRGVGEQFF. CDR3 nucleotides: TGTGCCAGCCGCCAGGACAGGGGGGTGGGGGAGCAGTTCTTC. This chain joins TRBV6-5 and TRBJ2-1, with 10 nucleotides matching TRBD1. Trimming at V came to 8 bases and at J to 10 bases, leaving 11 bases not matched to a gene. CDR1 is MNHEY and CDR2 is SVGAGI in the germline V gene. The CDR3 totals 14 residues.

This chain uses TRBV6-5 with TRBJ1-5, with D perhaps matching TRBD1 (6 bases). The germline gives CDR1 MNHEY, CDR2 SVGAGI. The CDR3 has 13 residues. Trimming shortened V by 5 bases and J by 10 bases, and 15 bases separated the two germline ends. This chain's CDR3 is CASSSLTGSPQHF. The CDR3 DNA sequence: TGTGCCAGCAGTAGCTTGACAGGCAGTCCCCAGCATTTT.

V gene TRBV5-6 combines with J gene TRBJ2-1; 7 bases are shared with TRBD1. CDR1 SGHDT and CDR2 YYEEEE come from the germline V gene. V gave up 2 bases and J gave up 4 bases; unmatched junction bases: 6. This CDR3 spans 15 amino acids. This chain's CDR3 is CASSFPDRPYNEQFF. The CDR3, as DNA: TGTGCCAGCAGCTTTCCGGACAGGCCATACAATGAGCAGTTCTTC.

The gene calls are TRBV6-6 and TRBJ2-7; D gene unclear. Germline CDR1 reads MNHNY; CDR2 reads SVGAGI (reference sequence). This CDR3 contains 13 residues. V lost 2 bases and J 3 bases, leaving 8 bases between the germline ends. DNA for the CDR3: TGTGCCAGCAGTTACGGCCTGAACTACGAGCAGTACTTC. Translating it yields CASSYGLNYEQYF.

The V and J genes are TRBV18 and TRBJ2-3; D is unclear. Trimming took 3 bases from V and 6 from J, leaving 7 bases between them. This CDR3 has 12 residues. Germline V gene data show CDR1 as KGHSH and CDR2 as LQKENI. CDR3 residues: CASSPSSDTQYF. The CDR3 DNA follows: TGTGCCAGCTCACCCTCGTCCGATACGCAGTATTTT.

This chain connects TRBV19 to TRBJ1-2; no reliable D call. This CDR3 is 13 amino acids long. Trimming cost V 3 bases and J 8 bases, with 13 bases left between them. Germline V lookup: CDR1 LNHDA, CDR2 SQIVND (reference sequence). CDR3 nucleotide sequence: TGTGCCAGTAGTATTATTTCCGCGGGAGGCTACACCTTC. This sequence encodes CASSIISAGGYTF.

V and J are TRBV30 and TRBJ2-5, with TRBD2 matching over 10 bases. Germline assignment: CDR1 GTSNPN and CDR2 SVGIG (reference sequence). The trim removed 2 bases at V and 1 base at J, leaving 4 bases unmatched. The CDR3 length is 15 residues. The DNA for the CDR3 is TGTGCCTGGAGTAGCGGACTAGCGGTCCAAGAGACCCAGTACTTC. The encoded protein is CAWSSGLAVQETQYF.

This sequence joins TRBV9 and TRBJ1-1; D is possibly TRBD1 (6 bases). Germline V gene data show CDR1 as SGDLS and CDR2 as YYNGEE. V gave up 4 bases and J gave up 11 bases, with 24 bases separating them. The CDR3 consists of 15 residues. CDR3 in DNA: TGTGCCAGCAGCCCAGATCTCCAGACAGGTTATGGGGCTTTCTTT. Its translation: CASSPDLQTGYGAFF. Full variable domain (outside the CDR3, taken from reference TRBV9 and TRBJ1-1): DSGVTQTPKHLITATGQRVTLRCSPRSGDLSVYWYQQSLDQGLQFLIQYYNGEERAKGNILERFSAQQFPDLHSELNLSSLELGDSALYFCASSPDLQTGYGAFFGQGTRLTVV.

The chain recombines TRBV4-1 with TRBJ2-5, with D tentatively TRBD1 (6 bases). V lost 0 bases to trimming and J lost 5 bases, with 13 bases between them. CDR1 and CDR2 (germline): MGHRA, YSYEKL. CDR3 length: 15 amino acids. The CDR3 bases are TGCGCCAGCAGCCAAGAACCGGGTAGGGGGGAGACCCAGTACTTC. The encoded protein is CASSQEPGRGETQYF.

This chain connects TRBV7-2 to TRBJ2-7, with D possibly being TRBD2 (6 bases). V lost 7 bases, J lost 4 bases, and 17 bases lay in between. From germline, CDR1 is SGHTA and CDR2 FQGNSA. This CDR3 region has 14 residues. CDR3 in amino acids: CASTKTSLAYEQYF. CDR3 DNA sequence: TGTGCCAGCACCAAGACTAGTCTCGCGTACGAGCAGTACTTC.

This rearrangement joins TRBV4-1 to TRBJ2-3, with 7 bases that match TRBD2. Trimming took 8 bases from V and 4 from J; bases not matched to a gene: 12. Germline assignment: CDR1 MGHRA and CDR2 YSYEKL. This CDR3 region has 15 residues. The CDR3 protein is CASRITSETADTQYF. CDR3 nucleotides: TGCGCCAGCCGGATAACTAGCGAAACAGCAGATACGCAGTATTTT.

The chain is built from TRBV6-6 and TRBJ1-6; 8 positions match TRBD1. With V trimmed by 7 bases and J by 7 bases, 9 bases remained unmatched. This CDR3 region has 15 residues. The germline gives CDR1 MNHNY, CDR2 SVGAGI (reference sequence). The CDR3 coding sequence is TGTGCCAGCATTGCCGGGACAGGCGGAAATTCACCCCTCCACTTT. This translates into CASIAGTGGNSPLHF.

V and J are TRBV4-1 and TRBJ1-1; the match to TRBD1 covers 8 bases. J lost 1 base, V lost 5 bases, and 9 bases had no gene match. Germline CDR1 is MGHRA and CDR2 is YSYEKL. The CDR3 loop spans 16 amino acids. In DNA, the CDR3 is TGCGCCAGCAGCTCGAATAGACAGGGGAAGAACACTGAAGCTTTCTTT. Protein sequence: CASSSNRQGKNTEAFF.

This clone was picked up one time. The chain couples TRBV10-3 to TRBJ2-1, with 8 bases aligning to TRBD2. The CDR3 covers 15 residues. Germline V gene lookup returns CDR1 ENHRY and CDR2 SYGVKD. V lost 7 bases, J lost 2 bases, and 7 bases stayed unmatched. CDR3 DNA: TGTGCCATCAAAGGGAGTAGCGGGACCTACAATGAGCAGTTCTTC. This gives the protein CAIKGSSGTYNEQFF.

This clone was picked up a small number of times. The chain links TRBV10-3 to TRBJ2-1, with TRBD2 matching over 10 bases. CDR3 length equals 16 residues. Losses at the gene ends were 6 bases for V and 1 base for J; bases not matched to a gene: 6. Germline loops: CDR1 ENHRY, CDR2 SYGVKD. The CDR3 protein is CAIRESGRGSYNEQFF. CDR3 DNA sequence: TGTGCCATCAGGGAGAGCGGGAGGGGGTCCTACAATGAGCAGTTCTTC.

The genes are TRBV3-1 (or the pseudogene TRBV3-2) and TRBJ2-2; TRBD1 is a possible D gene (6 bases). The V end was cut by 7 bases, the J end by 13 bases, with 25 bases between. CDR1 is LGHDT, CDR2 YNNKEL, per germline (reference sequence). The CDR3 contains 15 residues. The chain's CDR3 is CASTLGAGSVRGLFF. Written as DNA, the CDR3 is TGTGCCAGCACACTGGGGGCAGGGTCCGTCCGTGGGCTGTTTTTT.

The CDR3 nucleotides are TGTGCCACCTCAAAAGGGGCAACTAATGAAAAACTGTTTTTT. Its translation: CATSKGATNEKLFF. The V gene is TRBV21-1, the J gene TRBJ1-4; the table's D call, TRBD1, was not checked against the DNA. TRBV21-1 is classified as a pseudogene. The length of the CDR3 is 14 residues.

The chain links TRBV28 to TRBJ1-5; 9 bases line up with TRBD1. CDR1 and CDR2 from the germline V gene are MDHEN and SYDVKM. Unmatched junction bases numbered 2, after V lost 1 base and J lost 1 base. The CDR3 is 16 amino acids. CDR3 sequence reads: CASSLLTGGSNQPQHF. In DNA, the CDR3 is TGTGCCAGCAGTTTATTGACAGGGGGGAGCAATCAGCCCCAGCATTTT.

This clone was seen a single time. The chain links TRBV6-6 to TRBJ2-7; D not certain. The V end was cut by 0 bases, the J end by 0 bases, with 6 bases between. Per germline, CDR1 MNHNY and CDR2 SVGAGI (reference sequence). The CDR3 sequence is 14 residues long. This CDR3 reads CASSYSGDSYEQYF. The CDR3 nucleotides are TGTGCCAGCAGTTACTCGGGCGACTCCTACGAGCAGTACTTC.

This clone was detected a few times. The V and J genes are TRBV28 and TRBJ2-4, with TRBD2 as a possible D gene (6 bases). The CDR3 covers 17 residues. Trimming took off 8 bases at V and 1 base at J, with 21 bases between the two ends. The germline V gene has CDR1 MDHEN and CDR2 SYDVKM. The CDR3 reads CASGSPVGGGAKNIQYF. In DNA form, the CDR3 reads TGTGCCAGCGGATCCCCGGTTGGTGGGGGGGCCAAAAACATTCAGTACTTC.